This T cell receptor beta chain derives from a study of a mutant IDH1 vaccine in newly diagnosed glioma. The overall study: Vaccine administration was initiated 4-6 weeks following radiotherapy alone, or with temozolomide cycles. Mean patient age was approximately 40 years; approximately 62% were male and about 40% female.

Turning to this clone: Its specificity is unknown.

Method: immunoSEQ multiplex PCR; TCRdb's copy keeps in-frame clones and lacks some. The sample comprises about 85,000 clones, under 90% of which are singletons, and around 0.77% rests with the top ten. Trimming removed 0 bases at V and 6 bases at J, with 10 bases between. The CDR3 runs 13 residues. Germline V lookup: CDR1 SGDLS, CDR2 YYNGEE. Time point noted: week 47, end of study. It was 300 ug of mutant IDH1 20-mer peptide that made up each vaccine dose, given with topical imiquimod. Each tumor in the donors was a new WHO grade 3 or 4 astrocytoma, IDH1-mutant and ATRX-lost. This receptor was identified in a woman between 45 and 60 years old with glioma. The material sequenced was PBMCs, taken from a glioma patient whose treatment included an IDH1 peptide vaccine. V is TRBV9 and J is TRBJ2-7; TRBD1 might be the D (6 bases). The CDR3 nucleotides are TGTGCCAGCAGCGTAGTGACAGGTGGCGAGCAGTACTTC. Amino acids: CASSVVTGGEQYF.